This T cell receptor (beta chain) was retrieved from a study of T cell changes during pregnancy in multiple sclerosis. Germline V lookup: CDR1 SGHTA, CDR2 FQGNSA. V lost 4 bases to trimming and J lost 1 base; unmatched junction nucleotides: 4. This CDR3 is 15 amino acids long. The assay was immunoSEQ multiplex PCR, and TCRdb's table has in-frame clones only and misses some. The sample includes 100,000 or so clones, approximately 92% of them seen just once. Sequenced here: peripheral blood, sampled after pregnancy. The source is a female donor with multiple sclerosis, enrolled in a pregnancy study. V usage is TRBV7-2 and J usage is TRBJ2-7, with TRBD2 matching 10 bases. CDR3 region: CASSSSGRRSYEQYF. The CDR3 DNA reads as TGTGCCAGCAGCTCTAGCGGGAGAAGGTCCTACGAGCAGTACTTC.